This record looks at one T cell receptor (beta chain) sequence and its context. The antigen this receptor binds is unknown. Base qualities are not recorded, but no much larger clone differs from it by a single base. CDR1 and CDR2, looked up from the germline V gene, are KGHSH and LQKENI. The junction shows trimming of 0 bases on V and 5 bases on J, and the gene matches do not reach 2 bases of it. The CDR3 contains 15 residues, cysteine and phenylalanine counted. The read is trimmed to its CDR3 DNA, 45 bases read in frame from base 1. This record belongs to a study of control samples from healthy donors and cancer patients (TCRdb year 2020). The library was generated by the immunoSEQ multiplex PCR assay. Here the immuneACCESS table is served through TCRdb, limited to in-frame sequences with V and J called. Missing clones are a known gap in these copies; in checked studies unresolved V genes cover under half, and the rest lacks a known reason. Present in this sample are roughly 120,000 clones, approximately 92% of which were seen just once. Clones ranked in the top ten supply about 1.1% of the sample.

Source material: PBMCs. This TCR came from a woman aged 45-65 years with colorectal cancer. The chain links TRBV18 with TRBJ1-3, with 9 bases matching TRBD1. The CDR3 loop reads CASSPPGQGRNTIYF. The nucleotide sequence reads as follows: TGTGCCAGCTCACCACCGGGACAGGGTAGAAACACCATATATTTT. The full variable domain, with segments outside the CDR3 supplied by the reference TRBV18 and TRBJ1-3 proteins, appears as NAGVMQNPRHLVRRRGQEARLRCSPMKGHSHVYWYRQLPEEGLKFMVYLQKENIIDESGMPKERFSAEFPKEGPSILRIQQVVRGDSAAYFCASSPPGQGRNTIYFGEGSWLTVV.